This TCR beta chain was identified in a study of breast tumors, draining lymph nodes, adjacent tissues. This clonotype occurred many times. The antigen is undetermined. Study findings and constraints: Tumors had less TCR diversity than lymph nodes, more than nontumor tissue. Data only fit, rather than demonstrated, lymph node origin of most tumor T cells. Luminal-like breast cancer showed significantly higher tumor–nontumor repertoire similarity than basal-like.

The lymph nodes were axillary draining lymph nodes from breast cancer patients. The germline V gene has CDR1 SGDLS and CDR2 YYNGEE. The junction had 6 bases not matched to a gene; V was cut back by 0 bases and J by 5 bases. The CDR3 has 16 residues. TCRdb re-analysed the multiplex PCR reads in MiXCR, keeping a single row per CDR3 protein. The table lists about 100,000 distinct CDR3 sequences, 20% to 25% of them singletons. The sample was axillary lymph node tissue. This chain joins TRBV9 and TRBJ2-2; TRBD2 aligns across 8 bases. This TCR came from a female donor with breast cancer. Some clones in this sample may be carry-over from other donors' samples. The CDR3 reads CASSVDQAGVTGELFF. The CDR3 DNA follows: TGTGCCAGCAGCGTAGATCAAGCGGGGGTTACCGGGGAGCTGTTTTTT.